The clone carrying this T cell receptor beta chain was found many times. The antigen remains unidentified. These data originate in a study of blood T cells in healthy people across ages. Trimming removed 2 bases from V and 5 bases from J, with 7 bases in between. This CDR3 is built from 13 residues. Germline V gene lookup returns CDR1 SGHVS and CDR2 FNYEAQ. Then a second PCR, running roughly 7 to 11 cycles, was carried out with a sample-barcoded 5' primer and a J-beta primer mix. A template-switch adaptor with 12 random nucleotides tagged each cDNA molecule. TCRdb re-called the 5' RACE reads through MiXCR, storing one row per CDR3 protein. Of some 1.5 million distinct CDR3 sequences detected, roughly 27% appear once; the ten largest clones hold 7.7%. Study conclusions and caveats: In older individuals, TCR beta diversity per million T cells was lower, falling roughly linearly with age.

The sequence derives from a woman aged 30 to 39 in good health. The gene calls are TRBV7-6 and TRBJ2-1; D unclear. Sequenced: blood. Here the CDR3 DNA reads TGTGCCAGCAGCTTATATACCAACAATGAGCAGTTCTTC. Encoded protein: CASSLYTNNEQFF.